This T cell receptor beta chain comes out of a study of blood T cell repertoires in COVID-19 (dated by TCRdb to 2020 to 2021). A note on the overall study: Collaborator samples came from the United States, Italy and Spain and covered acute and convalescent phases of COVID-19. The material from the prospective study consisted of cDNA or gDNA derived from T cells, B-cell-depleted T cells, or PBMCs. The dataset comprised deeply sampled blood TCRbeta repertoires from subjects exposed to, actively infected with, or recovered from COVID-19. The repertoires were made available in a free public database intended to serve as a resource for research on the immune response to SARS-CoV-2. Samples were obtained from the ongoing ImmuneRACE study (first 160 participants) and from over 1,000 subjects provided by 6 global collaborators. Sample metadata almost always included a de-identified subject ID, COVID-19 status, age in years and sex. Where HLA class I and class II types were available, the types were taken from metadata supplied by the sample provider, not from assay-based typing.

In regard to this clone: Its antigen target is currently unknown. There are no base qualities to consult, and no much larger clone falls within one base.

TCRbeta CDR3 regions were amplified from genomic DNA by means of the immunoSEQ Assay, a bias-controlled multiplex PCR. Per the source publication's procedure: Within the assay, amplification of reference gene primers was used to estimate how many nucleated cells each sample contained. To quantify the absolute abundance of each unique TCRbeta CDR3 rearrangement, sequence reads were collapsed and filtered. For each sample, productive Simpson clonality was calculated as the square root of Simpson's diversity index across productive rearrangements. TCRdb mirrors the immuneACCESS table, restricted to in-frame sequences. Some clones are absent from its copies; in checked studies, under half trace to an unresolved V gene, and the reason for the others is unknown. Clone size and V and J calls were adopted from that table, with D and trimming inferred from the DNA. The sample table records about 28,000 clones; roughly 80% of these occur just once. The top ten constitute approximately 15% of the sample.

Results and caveats for the whole study, not just this receptor: The amount of clinical and demographic metadata varied by source and participant and was provided uncurated.

The collaborating institutions used their own protocols to collect whole blood in K2EDTA tubes. For TCRbeta analysis, collaborators shipped samples as frozen whole blood, isolated PBMCs, or DNA extracted from either of those sample types. Spanning cysteine to phenylalanine, the CDR3 consists of 18 amino acids. The sequence is cut down to CDR3 DNA, 54 bases in frame from base 1. V and J lose 1 base and 6 bases, and a span of 24 bases separates them. CDR1 and CDR2 are read off the germline V gene as MGHRA and YSYEKL. Sequencing used peripheral blood. The chain uses TRBV4-1 and TRBJ1-1, and perhaps TRBD1 as D gene, on 5 matching bases. This sequence originates from an older woman with acute or convalescent COVID-19. Here the CDR3 is given as CASSQGDLGKSDTAEAFF. The nucleotides read TGCGCCAGCAGCCAAGGGGATTTGGGTAAATCGGACACGGCTGAAGCTTTCTTT.